A selection of T cell receptor beta chains follows, all from one sample in a study of identical twins. TCRdb re-analysed the 5' RACE reads in MiXCR, keeping a single row per CDR3 protein. The sample consists of about 200,000 distinct CDR3 sequences, 5% to 7% of them appearing once. These data are also associated with another study on T cells expressing NK-cell markers.

Sequencing used CD8+ T cells sorted from blood. These receptors all come from a woman under 30 in good health. The CDR3 runs from the conserved cysteine through the conserved F or W. The D gene is left open where the match is weak. Where a row states a size, it is once, few, many or the class of an expanded clone; other rows omit it.

v_gene	d_gene	j_gene	abundance	CDR3nt	CDR3aa
TRBV12-3/TRBV12-4	-	TRBJ2-3	-	TGTGCCAGCAGTTCCTACAGCACAGATACGCAGTATTTT	CASSSYSTDTQYF
TRBV12-3/TRBV12-4	TRBD2	TRBJ2-1	-	TGTGCCAGCAGTCACGGACTAGTCGAGCAGTTCTTC	CASSHGLVEQFF
TRBV6-1	TRBD1	TRBJ1-2	few	TGTGCCAGCAGACAATCGACAGGGGGGCTCTTTGGGTACACCTTC	CASRQSTGGLFGYTF
TRBV12-3/TRBV12-4	-	TRBJ2-1	-	TGTGCCAGCAACGAGGCTTCCAAGAATGAGCAGTTCTTC	CASNEASKNEQFF
TRBV6-5	TRBD1	TRBJ2-1	few	TGTGCCAGCAGTTACTCCGAGACAGGGTGGATCGATGAGCAGTTCTTC	CASSYSETGWIDEQFF
TRBV10-3	-	TRBJ1-1	many	TGTGCCATCAGTGAAGTTCGAGTCCTGAACACTGAAGCTTTCTTT	CAISEVRVLNTEAFF
TRBV20-1	-	TRBJ2-2	-	TGCAGTGCCACGGTGGGGCTTGGCGGGGAGCTGTTTTTT	CSATVGLGGELFF
TRBV6-2/TRBV6-3	TRBD2	TRBJ2-5	few	TGTGCCAGCAGTTACGGCGGGAGATCCCGGACCCAGTACTTC	CASSYGGRSRTQYF
TRBV15	-	TRBJ2-2	-	TGTGCCACCAGCAGAGATCTGGCAGGGGTCGACACCGGGGAGCTGTTTTTT	CATSRDLAGVDTGELFF
TRBV13	TRBD1	TRBJ1-1	few	TGTGCCAGCAGCTCCGGGACAGAGAACACTGAAGCTTTCTTT	CASSSGTENTEAFF
TRBV12-3/TRBV12-4	-	TRBJ1-2	few	TGTGCCAGCAGGCCGGGGGCGGGGGGCTACACCTTC	CASRPGAGGYTF
TRBV3-1	-	TRBJ2-3	-	TGTGCCAGCAGCCACCCCGCAGATACGCAGTATTTT	CASSHPADTQYF
TRBV7-6	TRBD1	TRBJ1-6	few	TGTGCCAGCAGCTCGGGACAGTATAATTCACCCCTCCACTTT	CASSSGQYNSPLHF
TRBV20-1	-	TRBJ2-1	few	TGCAGTGCCCTCGGCCGGGAGCAGTTCTTC	CSALGREQFF
TRBV9	TRBD2	TRBJ2-1	few	TGTGCCAGCAGCGTAGCTATGGCGGGAGGACGTGGGGTGTTCTTC	CASSVAMAGGRGVFF
TRBV12-3/TRBV12-4	-	TRBJ1-1	few	TGTGCCAGCAGCTGGGGTGCTATGAACACTGAAGCTTTCTTT	CASSWGAMNTEAFF
TRBV7-6	-	TRBJ2-5	few	TGTGCCAGCAGGAAGGGGTACCAAGAGACCCAGTACTTC	CASRKGYQETQYF
TRBV27	-	TRBJ2-3	few	TGTGCCAGCAAGCGCGGGACTAGCACAGATACGCAGTATTTT	CASKRGTSTDTQYF
TRBV7-9	-	TRBJ2-2	-	TGTGCCAGCAGCGCCCAATTGGGCTCCACCGGGGAGCTGTTTTTT	CASSAQLGSTGELFF
TRBV12-3/TRBV12-4	-	TRBJ1-4	many	TGTGCCAGCAGTTTGTATAATGAAAAACTGTTTTTT	CASSLYNEKLFF
TRBV14	TRBD2	TRBJ2-1	-	TGTGCCAGCAGCCAAGATCTGGGACTAGGCGACAATGAGCAGTTCTTC	CASSQDLGLGDNEQFF
TRBV29-1	-	TRBJ1-6	many	TGCAGCGTTGCCCTTGGTTCAGGGGCAGAGAATTCACCCCTCCACTTT	CSVALGSGAENSPLHF
TRBV12-5	-	TRBJ2-3	-	TGTGCTAGTGGTTTGGTCCTCGGGCCCGAGAGCACAGATACGCAGTATTTT	CASGLVLGPESTDTQYF
TRBV7-8	TRBD2	TRBJ2-3	many	TGTGCCAGCAGCTTTCACCTAACGACTAGCGGGACAGATACGCAGTATTTT	CASSFHLTTSGTDTQYF
TRBV11-1	-	TRBJ1-2	-	TGTGCCAGCAGCTTAGGGCCGGTTACTAACTATGGCTACACCTTC	CASSLGPVTNYGYTF
TRBV18	-	TRBJ2-3	few	TGTGCCAGCTCACGACTGCGTTTAGATACGCAGTATTTT	CASSRLRLDTQYF
TRBV5-1	TRBD1	TRBJ1-1	-	TGCGCCAGCAGCGCCGACAGGGACACTGAAGCTTTCTTT	CASSADRDTEAFF
TRBV2	-	TRBJ2-7	few	TGTGCCAGCATGGGGAGACCCAACGAGCAGTACTTC	CASMGRPNEQYF
TRBV25-1	-	TRBJ1-2	few	TGTGCCAGCAGCGGACCTTTGGGCTATGGCTACACCTTC	CASSGPLGYGYTF
TRBV20-1	-	TRBJ2-1	-	TGCAGTGCAGCAATGGCGTCCTACAATGAGCAGTTCTTC	CSAAMASYNEQFF
TRBV2	TRBD2	TRBJ2-7	-	TGTGCCAGCCTAGCGGGAGATAATGGGCAGTACTTC	CASLAGDNGQYF
TRBV12-3/TRBV12-4	-	TRBJ1-5	many	TGTGCCAGCAGTTTCGGTTGGGCGGTATCTCAGCCCCAGCATTTT	CASSFGWAVSQPQHF
TRBV20-1	-	TRBJ1-1	many	TGCAGTGCTAGACAGGGGATGGACACTGAAGCTTTCTTT	CSARQGMDTEAFF
TRBV5-1	-	TRBJ2-1	many	TGCGCCAGCAGCTTCCGCTCCGTTGGGCAGGGGGGATACAATGAGCAGTTCTTC	CASSFRSVGQGGYNEQFF
TRBV4-3	TRBD1	TRBJ2-2	-	TGCGCCAGCAGCCAAGACCGACAGGGGTTAATCACCGGGGAGCTGTTTTTT	CASSQDRQGLITGELFF
TRBV11-2	-	TRBJ2-1	-	TGTGCCAGTCAGTGGACCCTGAATGAGCAGTTCTTC	CASQWTLNEQFF
TRBV7-9	-	TRBJ2-1	many	TGTGCCAGCAGCCCGTCGGGCCAACAGGGTTACGAGCAGTTCTTC	CASSPSGQQGYEQFF
TRBV27	TRBD1	TRBJ2-1	many	TGTGCCAGCAGCCGTCACAGGGGTCAATCCTACAATGAGCAGTTCTTC	CASSRHRGQSYNEQFF